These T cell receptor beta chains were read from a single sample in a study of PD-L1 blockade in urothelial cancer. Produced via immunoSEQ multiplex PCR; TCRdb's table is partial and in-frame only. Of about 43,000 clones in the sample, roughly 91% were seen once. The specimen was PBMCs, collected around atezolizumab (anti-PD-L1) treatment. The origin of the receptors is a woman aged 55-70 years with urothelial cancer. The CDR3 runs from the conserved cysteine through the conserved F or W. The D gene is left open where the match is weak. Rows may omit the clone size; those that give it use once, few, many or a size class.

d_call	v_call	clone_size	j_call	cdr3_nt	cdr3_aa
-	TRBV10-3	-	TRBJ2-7	TGTGCCATCAGTGAGTCGAGGCAGGGGGAGCAGTACTTC	CAISESRQGEQYF
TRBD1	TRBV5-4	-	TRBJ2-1	TGTGCCAGCAGATCCGGGACAGGGCTTGTCTTC	CASRSGTGLVF
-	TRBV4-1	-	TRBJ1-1	TGCGCCAGCAGCCAAGGAAACAGACACATGAACACTGAAGCTTTCTTT	CASSQGNRHMNTEAFF
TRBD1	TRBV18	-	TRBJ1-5	TGTGCCAGCTCACCGGCCAGGGGGCCCTCAGGGCCCCAGCATTTT	CASSPARGPSGPQHF
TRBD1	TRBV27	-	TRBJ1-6	TGTGCCAGCAGTTTATACAGGGGTTCACCCCTCCACTTT	CASSLYRGSPLHF
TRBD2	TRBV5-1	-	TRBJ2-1	TGCGCCAGCAGCGCCAGAGCGGGGGGCTCCTACAATGAGCAGTTCTTC	CASSARAGGSYNEQFF
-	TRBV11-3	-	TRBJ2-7	TGTGCCAGCAGCCCGTGGGGGGGGCCGACGGAGCAGTACTTC	CASSPWGGPTEQYF
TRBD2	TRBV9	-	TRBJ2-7	TGTGCCAGCAGCGGGGACTATGGAACCGAGCAGTACTTC	CASSGDYGTEQYF
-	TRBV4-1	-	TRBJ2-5	TGCGCCAGCAGCCAAGGTTCGGGACAGCCGGCGGGGGAGACCCAGTACTTC	CASSQGSGQPAGETQYF
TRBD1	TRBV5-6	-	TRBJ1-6	TGTGCCAGCAGCTGGGGGACAGGGGCCAATTCACCCCTCCACTTT	CASSWGTGANSPLHF
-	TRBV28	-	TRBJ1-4	TGTGCCAGCAGTTTGGGAGGCGCGGGGGAAAAACTGTTTTTT	CASSLGGAGEKLFF
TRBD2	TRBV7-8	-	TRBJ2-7	TGTGCCAGCAGCCACAAACTAGCGGGGATTGACTACGAGCAGTACTTC	CASSHKLAGIDYEQYF
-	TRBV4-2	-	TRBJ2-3	TGTGCCAGCAGCCAAGGAACCGGGGGAACAGATACGCAGTATTTT	CASSQGTGGTDTQYF
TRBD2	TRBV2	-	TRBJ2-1	TGTGCCAGCCGCGGGGGGGGGACGCTTCCCTCCTACAATGAGCAGTTCTTC	CASRGGGTLPSYNEQFF
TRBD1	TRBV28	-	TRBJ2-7	TGTGCCAGCAGTCAAACCGGGACAGGCGCCTACGAGCAGTACTTC	CASSQTGTGAYEQYF
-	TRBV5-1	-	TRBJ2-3	TGCGCCAGCAGCCCTATTAGCACAGATACGCAGTATTTT	CASSPISTDTQYF
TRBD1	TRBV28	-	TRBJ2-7	TGTGCCAGCAGTTCCCCCTCCGGGACAGGAAACTACGAGCAGTACTTC	CASSSPSGTGNYEQYF
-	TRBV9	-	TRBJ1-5	TGTGCCAGCAGCGTAGCGGGGGTACGAAATCAGCCCCAGCATTTT	CASSVAGVRNQPQHF
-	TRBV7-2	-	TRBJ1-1	TGTGCCAGCAGCCCGCAGGGAGGGGGGAACACTGAAGCTTTCTTT	CASSPQGGGNTEAFF
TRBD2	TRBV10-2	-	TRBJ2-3	TGCGCCAGCAAGGGACTAGGAGCGACAGATACGCAGTATTTT	CASKGLGATDTQYF
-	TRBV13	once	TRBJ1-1	TGTGCCAGCAGCCCGCTAATGAACACTGAAGCTTTCTTT	CASSPLMNTEAFF
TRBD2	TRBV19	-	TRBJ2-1	TGTGCCAGTAGGAGCGGGAGCGCCTACAATGAGCAGTTCTTC	CASRSGSAYNEQFF
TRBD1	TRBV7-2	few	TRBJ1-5	TGTGCCAGCAGCCCCGGACAGGGGGTTGGCAATCAGCCCCAGCATTTT	CASSPGQGVGNQPQHF
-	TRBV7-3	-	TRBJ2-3	TGTGCCAGCAGCGGAGACAGCACAGATACGCAGTATTTT	CASSGDSTDTQYF
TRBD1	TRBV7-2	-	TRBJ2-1	TGTGCCAGCAGCGAACACCGACAGGGTCATGAGCAGTTCTTC	CASSEHRQGHEQFF
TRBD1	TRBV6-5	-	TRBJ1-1	TGTGCCAGCAAACGCGACAGGGACACTGAAGCTTTCTTT	CASKRDRDTEAFF
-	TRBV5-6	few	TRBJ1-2	TGTGCCAGCAGCTTGGTAAACTATGGCTACACCTTC	CASSLVNYGYTF
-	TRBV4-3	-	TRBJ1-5	TGCGCCAGCAGCCAAGATGTCAGTAGCAATCAGCCCCAGCATTTT	CASSQDVSSNQPQHF
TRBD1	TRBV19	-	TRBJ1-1	TGTGCCAGTAGTATAGTGACAGGGGATGACACTGAAGCTTTCTTT	CASSIVTGDDTEAFF
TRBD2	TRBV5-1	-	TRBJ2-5	TGCGCCAGCAGCTTGGAGGCGGGGGTGACCCAGTACTTC	CASSLEAGVTQYF
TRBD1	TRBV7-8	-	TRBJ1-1	TGTGCCAGCAGCCAGGGACAGGGGGAGACTGAAGCTTTCTTT	CASSQGQGETEAFF
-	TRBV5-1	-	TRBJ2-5	TGCGCCAGCCAACCAGGCCAGCGGCCAGAGGAGACCCAGTACTTC	CASQPGQRPEETQYF
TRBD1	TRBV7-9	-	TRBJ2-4	TGTGCCAGCAGCCGAGCGACCGGGACAGGGGTCGGCATTCAGTACTTC	CASSRATGTGVGIQYF
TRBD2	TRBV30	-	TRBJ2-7	TGTGCCTGGACGCGAAGCGGGAGGGCTTCCTACGAGCAGTACTTC	CAWTRSGRASYEQYF
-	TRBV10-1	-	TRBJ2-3	TGCGCCAGCGAGAAGCTAGTCACTAGCACAGATACGCAGTATTTT	CASEKLVTSTDTQYF
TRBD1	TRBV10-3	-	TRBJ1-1	TGTGCCATCAGCGGGACAGATAACACTGAAGCTTTCTTT	CAISGTDNTEAFF
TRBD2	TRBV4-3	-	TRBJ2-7	TGCGCCAGCAGCCAGGTAGCGGGGAACTCCTACGAGCAGTACTTC	CASSQVAGNSYEQYF
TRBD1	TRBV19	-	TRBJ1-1	TGTGCCAGTAGTAATTGGGTGGGGGACAGATTGAACACTGAAGCTTTCTTT	CASSNWVGDRLNTEAFF
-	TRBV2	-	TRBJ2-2	TGTGCCAGCAGGTCAGGGACAAGGGACAAGCGGGAGCTGTTTTTT	CASRSGTRDKRELFF
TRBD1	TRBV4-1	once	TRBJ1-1	TGCGCCAGCAGCCAGGCACAGGGGGCGCACACTGAAGCTTTCTTT	CASSQAQGAHTEAFF
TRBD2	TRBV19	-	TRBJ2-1	TGTGCCAGTAGCATACTAGCGGGGGGAGGCAATGAGCAGTTCTTC	CASSILAGGGNEQFF
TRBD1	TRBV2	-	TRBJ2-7	TGTGCCAGCAGACGATTCGGACAGGGTAACTACGAGCAGTACTTC	CASRRFGQGNYEQYF
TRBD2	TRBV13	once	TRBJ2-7	TGTGCCAGCACTAATACAGCGGGAGTGCCCTACGAGCAGTACTTC	CASTNTAGVPYEQYF
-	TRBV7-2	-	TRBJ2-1	TGTGCCAGCAACTTGCCCCCGGGAAACAATGAGCAGTTCTTC	CASNLPPGNNEQFF
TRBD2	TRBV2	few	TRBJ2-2	TGTGCCAGCAGGATTAGAGCGGGAGTGTTCACCTCCGGGGAGCTGTTTTTT	CASRIRAGVFTSGELFF
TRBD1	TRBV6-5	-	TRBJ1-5	TGTGCCAGCAGTTACGGACAGGGAGTGGGGCCCCAGCATTTT	CASSYGQGVGPQHF
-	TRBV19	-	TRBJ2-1	TGTGCCACCTCCCGAAGGGGCGATCGAATAGTCGGAAATGAGCAGTTCTTC	CATSRRGDRIVGNEQFF
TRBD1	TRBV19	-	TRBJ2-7	TGTGCCAGTAGTCCTGGACAGGTAGGCTACGAGCAGTACTTC	CASSPGQVGYEQYF
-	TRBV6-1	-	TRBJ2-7	TGTGCCAGCAAGGTAACAGGGATGGACGAGCAGTACTTC	CASKVTGMDEQYF